This passage covers 31 T cell receptor beta chains from one sample sequenced in a study of regulatory T cells in long-lasting Graves disease (dated by TCRdb to about 2021). In the paper's terms, the time point label means: newly diagnosed GD, antithyroid drugs for less than 3 months. RNA was extracted from PBMCs in TRIzol for both TCR sequencing and RNA sequencing. The library was built by means of multiplex PCR. The reads were generated on an Illumina HiSeq 4000. TCR beta libraries were built with iRepertoire HTBI primers and Arm-PCR amplification of CDR3 regions. The public reads were reprocessed in TCRdb via fastp at Q25 and MiXCR, keeping in-frame beta chains. Rows matching on CDR3 protein sequence are summarized as one entry with the most common DNA and genes. Within this sample are about 540,000 distinct CDR3 sequences, with around an eighth of them counted one time only. The ten top clones hold 10% of the sample.

The same sample was also studied in work on T cells in Graves' hyperthyroidism and ophthalmopathy.

Sample: peripheral blood mononuclear cells (PBMCs), taken at new diagnosis, from a patient treated with antithyroid drugs. These receptors originate from a young man with Graves disease. Donor details come from another sample of the same person, matched by shared clones.

This clonotype was seen repeatedly, ten times or more. The chain recombines TRBV5-1 with TRBJ2-3, with unresolved D. The CDR3 extends over 13 amino acids. Germline V lookup: CDR1 SGHRS, CDR2 YFSETQ. Deletions cut 4 bases from V and 4 bases from J, with 10 bases between. DNA for the CDR3: TGCGCCAGCAGCATCCAGTCAGCAGATACGCAGTATTTT. Its protein is CASSIQSADTQYF.

This clonotype came up many times. The CDR3 loop reads CASSLGGRYEQYF. CDR3 bases: TGTGCCAGCAGCTTAGGCGGGCGCTACGAGCAGTACTTC. The rearrangement links TRBV7-6 to TRBJ2-7; the D gene is possibly TRBD2 (5 bases). Deletions cut 1 base from V and 3 bases from J, with 7 bases between. The CDR3 length is 13 residues. In germline, CDR1 is SGHVS, CDR2 FNYEAQ.

The J gene is TRBJ1-1, the V gene TRBV7-2; D perhaps matches TRBD1 (6 bases). The V gene lost 2 bases and the J gene lost 4 bases, with 11 bases spanning the gap. The CDR3 consists of 14 residues. Germline CDR1 is SGHTA and CDR2 is FQGNSA. CDR3 in DNA: TGTGCCAGCAGCTTATTTAGGGGGAGCACTGAAGCTTTCTTT. Its protein is CASSLFRGSTEAFF.

Worth noting for this clonotype: A much larger clone lies one base from this, so it may be a read error. J is TRBJ2-1 and V is TRBV11-1; D perhaps matches TRBD1 (6 bases). The CDR3 runs 18 residues. Per germline, CDR1 SGHAT and CDR2 FQDESV (reference sequence). The CDR3 DNA reads as TGTGCCAGCAGCTTAGAACCTCCTCAGAGGACAGCTCACAATGAGCAGTCCTTC. This codes for CASSLEPPQRTAHNEQSF.

The sample holds a few counts of this clonotype. The CDR3 nucleotides are TGTGCCAGCAGTATTCAGGGGCCCCAGGGCTACACCTTC. This sequence encodes CASSIQGPQGYTF. The chain carries TRBV12-3 or TRBV12-4 and TRBJ1-2, with D perhaps matching TRBD1 (6 bases). Trimming took 5 bases from V and 8 from J, leaving 15 bases between them. The length of the CDR3 is 13 residues.

Ten or more counts support this clonotype. The genes are TRBV6-1 and TRBJ2-1, with TRBD1 as a possible D gene (7 bases). Germline-derived CDR1 and CDR2 are MNHNS and SASEGT. This CDR3 has 15 amino acids. V dropped 6 bases and J dropped 6 bases, with 18 bases sitting between them. CDR3 DNA sequence: TGTGCCAGCAGCGGCGGGACAGCGGCGGGCAATGAGCAGTTCTTC. It yields the protein CASSGGTAAGNEQFF.

The table lists this clonotype with a few counts. The V call is TRBV27, the J call TRBJ2-5, with 11 bases that match TRBD2. V lost 5 bases to trimming and J lost 2 bases; unmatched junction nucleotides: 4. The CDR3 length is 15 residues. Germline CDR1 reads MNHEY; CDR2 reads SMNVEV (reference sequence). CDR3 in DNA: TGTGCCAGCAGTACTAGCGGGAGTCAACAAGAGACCCAGTACTTC. This translates into CASSTSGSQQETQYF.

This clonotype showed up many times. The V gene is TRBV6-5, the J gene TRBJ1-2; D is possibly TRBD1 (5 bases). Germline V gene lookup returns CDR1 MNHEY and CDR2 SVGAGI. Trimming took off 0 bases at V and 2 bases at J, with 10 bases between the two ends. The CDR3 is made up of 15 amino acids. CDR3 DNA: TGTGCCAGCAGTTACTCGCAGGGAGGGAACTATGGCTACACCTTC. This encodes CASSYSQGGNYGYTF.

This clonotype was observed at least ten times. V gene TRBV29-1 combines with J gene TRBJ1-2; no definite D call. Trimming pared 3 bases from V and 2 bases from J, leaving 10 bases between. The CDR3 extends over 13 amino acids. CDR1 and CDR2 from the germline V gene are SQVTM and ANQGSEA. CDR3 DNA sequence: TGCAGCGTTGATGACGGGCCGAACTATGGCTACACCTTC. This gives the protein CSVDDGPNYGYTF.

There are a few counts of this clonotype. The chain recombines TRBV5-1 with TRBJ2-1, with unresolved D. Germline assignment: CDR1 SGHRS and CDR2 YFSETQ. V lost 5 bases and J lost 1, with 7 bases in between. The CDR3 has 13 amino acids. CDR3 DNA: TGCGCCAGCAGGGCCTTATCCTACAATGAGCAGTTCTTC. Protein product: CASRALSYNEQFF.

This clonotype was counted many times. The chain uses TRBV7-9 and TRBJ2-7; no clear D. The CDR3 is 14 residues long. Germline-derived CDR1 and CDR2 are SEHNR and FQNEAQ (reference sequence). V was cut by 5 bases and J by 0 bases, with 11 bases left in between. Written as DNA, the CDR3 is TGTGCCAGCAGCCCGCCCATGGCCTCCTACGAGCAGTACTTC. Its translation is CASSPPMASYEQYF.

This clonotype came up many times. The germline gene is not matched at one end of the junction; a read error may be the cause. CDR3 amino acids: CARSEDGYNEQFF. In nucleotides, the CDR3 is TGCGCCCGCAGCGAGGACGGGTACAATGAGCAGTTCTTC. This chain joins TRBV5-1 and TRBJ2-1; unclear D gene. Germline V gene lookup returns CDR1 SGHRS and CDR2 YFSETQ. This CDR3 is built from 13 residues.

The chain joins TRBV4-1 to TRBJ2-1; D possibly corresponds to TRBD2 (7 bases). The CDR3 spans 19 residues. Deletions cut 0 bases from V and 4 bases from J, with 22 bases between. The V gene's germline CDR1 is MGHRA and CDR2 YSYEKL. The CDR3 spells CASSQEGGAGVPTYNEQFF. CDR3 DNA: TGCGCCAGCAGCCAAGAAGGGGGGGCGGGCGTTCCCACTTACAATGAGCAGTTCTTC.

V is TRBV6-1 and J is TRBJ2-1; the match to TRBD2 covers 13 bases. CDR1 and CDR2 from the germline V gene are MNHNS and SASEGT. The length of the CDR3 is 15 residues. V lost 6 bases to trimming and J lost 7 bases; unmatched junction nucleotides: 6. CDR3 in amino acids: CASRGGTSGDNEQFF. Written as DNA, the CDR3 is TGTGCCAGCAGAGGGGGGACTAGCGGGGATAATGAGCAGTTCTTC.

This clonotype was detected ten times or more. The chain employs TRBV7-2 and TRBJ2-5; 11 nucleotides agree with TRBD2. Germline trimming cut 4 bases from V and 5 bases from J; bases unmatched to any gene: 9. Germline values: CDR1 SGHTA, CDR2 FQGNSA. The CDR3 has 16 residues. The DNA of the CDR3 is TGTGCCAGCAGCTCTAGCGGGAGGTCGTTGAGGGAGACCCAGTACTTC. This encodes CASSSSGRSLRETQYF. The whole variable domain, filled in from reference TRBV7-2 and TRBJ2-5, reads GAGVSQSPSNKVTEKGKDVELRCDPISGHTALYWYRQSLGQGLEFLIYFQGNSAPDKSGLPSDRFSAERTGGSVSTLTIQRTQQEDSAVYLCASSSSGRSLRETQYFGPGTRLLVL.

This clonotype was observed at least ten times. This rearrangement joins TRBV24-1 to TRBJ2-3; 13 nucleotides match TRBD2. After removal of 6 bases from V and 4 bases from J, the junction contained 9 bases not matched to a gene. Germline CDR1 KGHDR, CDR2 SFDVKD. This CDR3 comprises 17 residues. CDR3 loop: CATSLGLAGVSADTQYF. The CDR3 coding sequence is TGTGCCACCAGTCTTGGACTAGCGGGAGTATCTGCAGATACGCAGTATTTT.

This clonotype appeared many times. This chain connects TRBV7-2 to TRBJ2-1, with a tentative D call TRBD1 (6 bases). The CDR3 has 16 amino acids. Trimming took 3 bases from V and 7 from J, leaving 19 bases between them. Germline assignment: CDR1 SGHTA and CDR2 FQGNSA. CDR3 in DNA: TGTGCCAGCAGCTTCCCACCTTACAGGGCTGGAAATGAGCAGTTCTTC. It specifies CASSFPPYRAGNEQFF.

The chain uses TRBV3-1 and TRBJ2-7; the match to TRBD2 covers 11 bases. The CDR3 totals 17 residues. Germline trimming cut 5 bases from V and 4 bases from J; bases unmatched to any gene: 13. The germline V gene has CDR1 LGHDT and CDR2 YNNKEL (reference sequence). CDR3 protein: CASSAKLLAGVRYEQYF. CDR3 bases: TGTGCCAGCAGCGCCAAGCTACTAGCGGGAGTGAGATACGAGCAGTACTTC.

The chain has TRBV18 and TRBJ2-1; unclear D gene. V shed 8 bases and J shed 10 bases, with 12 bases lying between them. This CDR3 has 11 amino acids. Germline V CDR1 and CDR2: KGHSH, LQKENI. This chain's CDR3 is CASSLTYEQFF. The CDR3 nucleotides read TGTGCCAGCAGCTTGACCTACGAGCAGTTCTTC. Full variable domain (remainder filled in from reference TRBV18 and TRBJ2-1): NAGVMQNPRHLVRRRGQEARLRCSPMKGHSHVYWYRQLPEEGLKFMVYLQKENIIDESGMPKERFSAEFPKEGPSILRIQQVVRGDSAAYFCASSLTYEQFFGPGTRLTVL.

V is TRBV13 and J is TRBJ2-7, with 11 bases identical to TRBD2. This CDR3 has 15 amino acids. V was pared by 4 bases and J by 3 bases, with 5 bases of the junction left unmatched. Germline V gives CDR1 PRHDT, CDR2 FYEKMQ (reference sequence). CDR3 DNA sequence: TGTGCCAGCAGCTCCCGACTAGCGGGGAACTACGAGCAGTACTTC. Residues: CASSSRLAGNYEQYF.

Comment on this clonotype: The CDR3 end shows no conserved phenylalanine or tryptophan, and so a read error is likely. The chain combines TRBV6-1 with TRBJ1-1; TRBD1 is a possible D gene (5 bases). The length of the CDR3 is 14 residues. The V gene's germline CDR1 is MNHNS and CDR2 SASEGT. V was trimmed by 7 bases and J by 1 base, leaving 13 bases between them. As DNA, the CDR3 is TGTGCCAGCACCGAATATGGGGGGAACACTGAAGCTTTCTCT. Amino acid sequence: CASTEYGGNTEAFS.

At least ten counts were recorded for this clonotype. The genes are TRBV7-8 and TRBJ1-2; D not certain. V was clipped by 0 bases and J by 1 base, with 9 bases between them. The CDR3 spans 15 residues. In germline, CDR1 is SGHVS, CDR2 FQNEAQ. CDR3 in amino acids: CASSLAPGVNYGYTF. In DNA form, the CDR3 reads TGTGCCAGCAGCTTAGCACCGGGAGTTAACTATGGCTACACCTTC.

This clonotype was picked up a small number of times. A clone one base away is much larger, so this may be a read error. Likely a read error: the CDR3 ends without its conserved phenylalanine or tryptophan. The DNA is left out, because the CDR3 cannot be placed on it with certainty; the CDR3 is given as TCRdb lists it. The V gene is TRBV28, the J gene TRBJ2-1; TRBD1, the D gene given by the table, was not confirmed from the DNA. CDR1 MDHEN and CDR2 SYDVKM come from the germline V gene. The CDR3 extends over 15 residues, inclusive of both ends. The CDR3 here is CASSLTGRPGQGLFL.

This clonotype was found many times. The chain couples TRBV29-1 to TRBJ2-1, with D perhaps TRBD2 (6 bases). V lost 6 bases to trimming and J lost 8 bases, with 11 bases between them. The CDR3 spans 11 residues. CDR1 is SQVTM, CDR2 ANQGSEA, per germline. CDR3: CSVPGGYEQFF. The CDR3 DNA is TGCAGCGTCCCCGGGGGATATGAGCAGTTCTTC.

The chain is built from TRBV7-9 and TRBJ2-7, with 7 positions matching TRBD1. In germline, CDR1 is SEHNR, CDR2 FQNEAQ (reference sequence). The trim removed 5 bases at V and 6 bases at J, leaving 16 bases unmatched. CDR3 length: 16 amino acids. CDR3 region: CASSQGTDQRGAEQYF. The CDR3 DNA follows: TGTGCCAGCAGCCAAGGGACAGACCAAAGGGGAGCCGAGCAGTACTTC.

At least ten counts were recorded for this clonotype. The rearrangement uses TRBV28 and TRBJ2-2; unclear D gene. Trimming stripped 0 bases from V and 8 bases from J, with 13 bases between. Germline V gene sequence: CDR1 MDHEN, CDR2 SYDVKM. This CDR3 spans 15 amino acids. The CDR3 coding sequence is TGTGCCAGCAGTTTATGGAGAACCCTATCAGGGGAGCTGTTTTTT. Translation: CASSLWRTLSGELFF.

In its sample, this clonotype was seen a few times. This chain links TRBV20-1 with TRBJ2-2; D remains unclear. Germline-derived CDR1 and CDR2 are DFQATT and SNEGSKA (reference sequence). The CDR3 contains 14 residues. The germline V and J ends were trimmed by 1 base and 6 bases, with 12 bases remaining between them. CDR3: CSARGPRSAGELFF. CDR3 sequence (DNA): TGCAGTGCTAGAGGCCCCCGTTCGGCCGGGGAGCTGTTTTTT.

This clonotype showed up many times. V and J are TRBV5-1 and TRBJ2-7; the D call may be TRBD1 or TRBD2 (5 bases each). Looked up from germline, CDR1 is SGHRS and CDR2 is YFSETQ. This CDR3 spans 15 amino acids. V lost 5 bases, J lost 0 bases, and 15 bases lay in between. Here the CDR3 reads CASRPTGRLSYEQYF. The CDR3 bases are TGCGCCAGCAGACCGACGGGACGGCTCTCCTACGAGCAGTACTTC.

The chain couples TRBV5-1 to TRBJ2-1; no definite D call. Deletions cut 7 bases from V and 8 bases from J, with 19 bases between. CDR3 length equals 14 residues. Germline V gene data show CDR1 as SGHRS and CDR2 as YFSETQ. The CDR3: CASQESGRDDEQFF. The CDR3, as DNA: TGCGCCAGCCAAGAGTCCGGCAGAGACGATGAGCAGTTCTTC.

V gene TRBV14 combines with J gene TRBJ2-2, with D perhaps matching TRBD1 or TRBD2 (5 bases each). CDR3 length equals 16 residues. Germline values: CDR1 SGHDN, CDR2 FVKESK. Deletions cut 2 bases from V and 3 bases from J, with 13 bases between. The DNA for the CDR3 is TGTGCCAGCAGCCAAACTAGGGGTTGGTACACCGGGGAGCTGTTTTTT. Residues: CASSQTRGWYTGELFF.

V is TRBV7-7 and J is TRBJ2-1, with a possible D match to TRBD1 (6 bases). The CDR3 spans 15 residues. V was trimmed by 5 bases and J by 4 bases, leaving 15 bases between them. The germline V gene has CDR1 SSHAT and CDR2 FNYEAQ (reference sequence). Here the CDR3 reads CASSPGHVNYNEQFF. DNA for the CDR3: TGTGCCAGCAGCCCGGGACATGTTAATTACAATGAGCAGTTCTTC.